Listed below are T cell receptor beta chains from one sample, sequenced in a study of cytomegalovirus exposure and HLA in healthy donors. Clones were sequenced by immunoSEQ multiplex PCR, and TCRdb holds only the in-frame ones, with some missing. Of about 140,000 clones listed, roughly nine tenths are singletons. Sequencing was performed on PBMCs. The receptors shown here come from a man between 18 and 29 years old in good health and CMV-seronegative. Both conserved end residues are part of each CDR3. D genes are given only for firm matches. The size of a clone is reported for some rows only, either as once, few or many, or as a class for expanded clones.

cdr3_length d_call j_call v_call clone_size cdr3_aa cdr3_nt
15 NA TRBJ2-2 TRBV5-4 NA CASSLGTRGPGELFF TGTGCCAGCAGCTTGGGGACAAGGGGTCCCGGGGAGCTGTTTTTT
15 NA TRBJ2-7 TRBV6-5 once CASSYEPSYAYEQYF TGTGCCAGCAGTTACGAGCCTAGCTATGCCTACGAGCAGTACTTC
18 TRBD1 TRBJ2-2 TRBV5-4 once CASSLGRGQSRWYGELFF TGTGCCAGCAGCTTGGGCCGGGGACAGAGCCGGTGGTACGGGGAGCTGTTTTTT
14 TRBD1 TRBJ1-5 TRBV12-5 NA CASGLVQGDQPQHF TGTGCTAGTGGTCTAGTACAGGGGGATCAGCCCCAGCATTTT
16 NA TRBJ2-1 TRBV19 NA CASSIERLFSYNEQFF TGTGCCAGTAGTATAGAACGACTCTTCTCCTACAATGAGCAGTTCTTC
13 NA TRBJ1-5 TRBV2 few CASCTEVLGPQHF TGTGCCAGCTGCACGGAGGTCCTCGGGCCCCAGCATTTT
15 TRBD1 TRBJ2-7 TRBV6-5 NA CASSYSRTGVHEQYF TGTGCCAGCAGTTACTCTAGGACAGGGGTCCACGAGCAGTACTTC
17 NA TRBJ1-5 TRBV6-1 NA CASSDSRGTARNQPQHF TGTGCCAGCAGTGATTCGCGGGGGACTGCACGGAATCAGCCCCAGCATTTT
15 TRBD1 TRBJ2-7 TRBV7-9 NA CASSGQGRLYYEQYF TGTGCCAGCAGCGGACAGGGACGGCTTTACTACGAGCAGTACTTC
16 NA TRBJ2-5 TRBV13 NA CASSLGRGGAGETQYF TGTGCCAGCAGCTTAGGCCGAGGGGGGGCAGGAGAGACCCAGTACTTC
15 TRBD1 TRBJ2-3 TRBV30 few CAWSWTGGRPDTQYF TGTGCCTGGAGTTGGACAGGGGGACGCCCAGATACGCAGTATTTT
15 TRBD1 TRBJ2-7 TRBV11-3 once CASSSRQGPTYEQYF TGTGCCAGCAGCTCCCGACAGGGACCCACCTACGAGCAGTACTTC
15 NA TRBJ1-2 TRBV14 few CASSHTQGGRYGYTF TGTGCCAGCAGCCACACCCAAGGGGGAAGATATGGCTACACCTTC
20 TRBD2 TRBJ2-1 TRBV5-1 NA CASSLARRGATSGDPNEQFF TGCGCCAGCAGCTTGGCTCGGCGGGGTGCCACTAGCGGGGATCCTAATGAGCAGTTCTTC
15 NA TRBJ2-3 TRBV13 NA CASSLQGARTDTQYF TGTGCCAGCAGCCTCCAGGGCGCTCGCACAGATACGCAGTATTTT
14 NA TRBJ2-5 TRBV7-9 NA CASSNRDGGETQYF TGTGCCAGCAGCAACAGGGATGGGGGAGAGACCCAGTACTTC
11 NA TRBJ2-7 TRBV5-1 NA CASSFQYEQYF TGCGCCAGCAGCTTTCAGTACGAGCAGTACTTC
13 NA TRBJ1-1 TRBV5-1 NA CASSYNADTEAFF TGCGCCAGCAGCTACAACGCGGACACTGAAGCTTTCTTT
13 NA TRBJ2-3 TRBV27 NA CASSLSVTDTQYF TGTGCCAGCAGCCTAAGTGTCACAGATACGCAGTATTTT
13 NA TRBJ1-5 TRBV6-4 NA CASSQENNQPQHF TGTGCCAGCAGCCAGGAAAACAATCAGCCCCAGCATTTT
13 NA TRBJ2-5 TRBV11-1 NA CASSFNIQETQYF TGTGCCAGCAGCTTTAACATCCAAGAGACCCAGTACTTC
15 NA TRBJ2-1 TRBV4-1 few CASSQEQGAYNEQFF TGCGCCAGCAGCCAAGAACAAGGGGCCTACAATGAGCAGTTCTTC
16 NA TRBJ1-3 TRBV2 NA CASSETGNVSGNTIYF TGTGCCAGCAGTGAAACGGGGAACGTTTCTGGAAACACCATATATTTT
17 NA TRBJ2-7 TRBV11-3 NA CASSPRSALGGEGEQYF TGTGCCAGCAGCCCCAGATCGGCCCTCGGGGGAGAAGGCGAGCAGTACTTC
14 NA TRBJ1-1 TRBV10-3 NA CATNTGHWNTEAFF TGTGCCACCAATACTGGACACTGGAACACTGAAGCTTTCTTT
12 NA TRBJ1-5 TRBV6-1 NA CASRGPNQPQHF TGTGCCAGCAGGGGGCCCAATCAGCCCCAGCATTTT
14 TRBD1 TRBJ2-7 TRBV6-6 NA CASSETGGMYEQYF TGTGCCAGCAGTGAGACAGGGGGGATGTACGAGCAGTACTTC
14 TRBD1 TRBJ1-2 TRBV2 NA CASGQDRELYGYTF TGTGCCAGCGGACAGGACAGGGAGCTCTATGGCTACACCTTC
19 TRBD2 TRBJ2-2 TRBV5-4 NA CASSFLVGTSGSVTGELFF TGTGCCAGCAGCTTTCTCGTCGGGACTAGCGGGAGTGTCACCGGGGAGCTGTTTTTT
12 NA TRBJ2-2 TRBV7-6 NA CASSLPGGELFF TGTGCCAGCAGCCTGCCCGGGGGGGAGCTGTTTTTT
16 TRBD2 TRBJ2-1 TRBV28 NA CASSSAGTSGANEQFF TGTGCCAGCAGTTCGGCCGGGACTAGCGGGGCAAATGAGCAGTTCTTC
14 NA TRBJ2-7 TRBV27 NA CASSLYRGTYEQYF TGTGCCAGCAGTTTATATAGAGGGACCTACGAGCAGTACTTC
14 TRBD1 TRBJ1-1 TRBV18 NA CASSRGTTGQEAFF TGTGCCAGCTCCAGGGGGACGACAGGGCAAGAAGCTTTCTTT
14 NA TRBJ2-1 TRBV19 NA CASSKGGIYNEQFF TGTGCCAGTAGTAAGGGCGGGATCTACAATGAGCAGTTCTTC
16 NA TRBJ2-7 TRBV15 once CATSEQRGTGAYEQYF TGTGCCACCAGCGAACAAAGAGGGACGGGAGCTTACGAGCAGTACTTC
13 NA TRBJ2-3 TRBV6-5 NA CASSWAGTDTQYF TGTGCCAGCAGTTGGGCCGGCACAGATACGCAGTATTTT
15 TRBD2 TRBJ2-7 TRBV11-2 NA CASSLNPSGRIEQYF TGTGCCAGCAGCTTAAACCCTAGCGGGAGGATCGAGCAGTACTTC
16 NA TRBJ2-1 TRBV27 few CASSSYWTREHGEQFF TGTGCCAGCAGTTCCTATTGGACTCGGGAGCATGGTGAGCAGTTCTTC